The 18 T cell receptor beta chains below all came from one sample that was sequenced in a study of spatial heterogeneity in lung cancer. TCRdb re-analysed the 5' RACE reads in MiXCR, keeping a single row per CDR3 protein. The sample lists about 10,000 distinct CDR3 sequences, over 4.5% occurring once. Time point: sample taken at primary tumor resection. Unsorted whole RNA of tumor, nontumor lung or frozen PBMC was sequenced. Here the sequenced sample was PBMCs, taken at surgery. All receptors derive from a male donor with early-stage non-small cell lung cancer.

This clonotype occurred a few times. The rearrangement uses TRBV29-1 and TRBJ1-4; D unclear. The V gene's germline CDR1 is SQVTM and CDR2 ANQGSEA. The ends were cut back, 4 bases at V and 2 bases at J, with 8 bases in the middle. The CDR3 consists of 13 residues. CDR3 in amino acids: CSVVGGTNEKLFF. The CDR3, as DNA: TGCAGCGTTGTGGGAGGGACTAATGAAAAACTGTTTTTT.

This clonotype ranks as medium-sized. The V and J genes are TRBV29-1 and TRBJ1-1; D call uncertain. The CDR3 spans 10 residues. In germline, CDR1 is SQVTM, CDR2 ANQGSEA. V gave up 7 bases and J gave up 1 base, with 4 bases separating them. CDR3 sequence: CSARNTEAFF. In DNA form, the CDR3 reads TGCAGCGCTCGGAACACTGAAGCTTTCTTT.

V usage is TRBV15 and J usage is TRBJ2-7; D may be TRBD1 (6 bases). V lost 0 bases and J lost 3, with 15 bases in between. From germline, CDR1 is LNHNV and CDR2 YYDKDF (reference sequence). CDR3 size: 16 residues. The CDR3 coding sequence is TGTGCCACCAGCAGAGAACCCTATACAGGGAGCTACGAGCAGTACTTC. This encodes CATSREPYTGSYEQYF.

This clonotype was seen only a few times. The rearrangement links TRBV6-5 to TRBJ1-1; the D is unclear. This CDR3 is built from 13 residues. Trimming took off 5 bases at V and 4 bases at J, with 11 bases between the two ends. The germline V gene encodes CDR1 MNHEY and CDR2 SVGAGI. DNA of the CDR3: TGTGCCAGCAGTGCAGATCTGGGCACTGAAGCTTTCTTT. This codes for CASSADLGTEAFF.

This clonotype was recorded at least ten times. The CDR3 spells CASSSSTQTYEQYF. The DNA for the CDR3 is TGCGCCAGCAGCTCCTCGACACAGACCTACGAGCAGTACTTC. This chain links TRBV5-1 with TRBJ2-7, with D hard to call. The CDR3 consists of 14 residues. Germline V gene lookup returns CDR1 SGHRS and CDR2 YFSETQ. V dropped 3 bases and J dropped 2 bases, with 12 bases sitting between them.

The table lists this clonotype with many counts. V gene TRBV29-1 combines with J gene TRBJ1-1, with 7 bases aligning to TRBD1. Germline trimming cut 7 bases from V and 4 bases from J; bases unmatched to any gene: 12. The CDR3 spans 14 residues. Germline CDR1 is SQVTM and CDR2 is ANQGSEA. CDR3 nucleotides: TGCAGCGCCTTCCGACAGGGTCAGGGCACTGAAGCTTTCTTT. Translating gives CSAFRQGQGTEAFF.

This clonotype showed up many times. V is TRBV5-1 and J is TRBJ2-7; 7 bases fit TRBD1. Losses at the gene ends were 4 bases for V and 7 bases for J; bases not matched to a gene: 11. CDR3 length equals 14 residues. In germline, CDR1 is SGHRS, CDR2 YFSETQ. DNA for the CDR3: TGCGCCAGCAGCCCGGGACAGCCGTACGCAGAGCAGTACTTC. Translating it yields CASSPGQPYAEQYF.

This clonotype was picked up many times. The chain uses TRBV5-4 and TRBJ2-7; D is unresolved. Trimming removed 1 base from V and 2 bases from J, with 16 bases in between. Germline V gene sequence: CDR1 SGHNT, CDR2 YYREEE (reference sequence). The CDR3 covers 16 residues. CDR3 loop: CASSLSSDSPPYEQYF. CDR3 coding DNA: TGTGCCAGCAGCTTGTCTAGTGACTCCCCCCCCTACGAGCAGTACTTC.

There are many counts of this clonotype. DNA of the CDR3: TGCGCCAGCAGTGGCGGTCGGGCGGTAAGCTCCTACGAGCAGTACTTC. This gives the protein CASSGGRAVSSYEQYF. This chain uses TRBV10-1 with TRBJ2-7, with D unresolved. The CDR3 contains 16 residues. Trimming took 4 bases from V and 0 from J, leaving 16 bases between them. CDR1 is WNHNN, CDR2 SYGVQD, per germline (reference sequence).

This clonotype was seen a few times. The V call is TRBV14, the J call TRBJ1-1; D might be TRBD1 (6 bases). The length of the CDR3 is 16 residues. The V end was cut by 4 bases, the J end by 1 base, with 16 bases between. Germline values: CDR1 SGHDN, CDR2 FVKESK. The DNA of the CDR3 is TGTGCCAGCAGCCTACAACAGGGTGCGGGGAACACTGAAGCTTTCTTT. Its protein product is CASSLQQGAGNTEAFF.

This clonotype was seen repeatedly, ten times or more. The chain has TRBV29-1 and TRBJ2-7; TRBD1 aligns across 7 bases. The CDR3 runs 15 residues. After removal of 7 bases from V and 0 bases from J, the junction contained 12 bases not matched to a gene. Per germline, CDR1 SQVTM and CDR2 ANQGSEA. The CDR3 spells CSAISGTVRSYEQYF. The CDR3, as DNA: TGCAGCGCAATATCCGGGACAGTTCGCTCCTACGAGCAGTACTTC.

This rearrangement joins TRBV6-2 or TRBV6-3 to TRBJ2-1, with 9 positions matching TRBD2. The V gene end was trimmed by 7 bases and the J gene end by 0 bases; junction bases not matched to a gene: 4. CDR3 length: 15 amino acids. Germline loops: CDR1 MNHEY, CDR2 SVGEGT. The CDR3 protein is CASTSGGSSYNEQFF. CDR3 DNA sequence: TGTGCCAGCACAAGCGGGGGGAGCTCCTACAATGAGCAGTTCTTC.

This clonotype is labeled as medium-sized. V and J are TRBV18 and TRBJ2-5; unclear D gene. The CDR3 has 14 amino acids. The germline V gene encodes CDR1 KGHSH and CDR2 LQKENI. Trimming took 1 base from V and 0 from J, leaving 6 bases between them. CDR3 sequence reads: CASSPRRDQETQYF. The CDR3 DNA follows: TGTGCCAGCTCACCACGACGGGACCAAGAGACCCAGTACTTC.

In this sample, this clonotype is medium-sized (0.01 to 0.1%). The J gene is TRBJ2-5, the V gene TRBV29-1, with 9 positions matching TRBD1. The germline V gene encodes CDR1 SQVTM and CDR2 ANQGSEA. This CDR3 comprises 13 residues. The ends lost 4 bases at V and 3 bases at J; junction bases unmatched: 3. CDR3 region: CSVVRDREETQYF. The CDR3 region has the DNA TGCAGCGTTGTCCGGGACAGGGAAGAGACCCAGTACTTC.

The DNA of the CDR3 is TGTGCCAGCAGCTTAGTAGGTAGCGGGAGAAGTACGGCTAACGAGCAGTACTTC. As protein: CASSLVGSGRSTANEQYF. V usage is TRBV7-2 and J usage is TRBJ2-7; 9 bases are a match to TRBD2. The V segment lost 1 base and the J segment 5 bases; nucleotides outside the gene matches: 15. This CDR3 region has 18 residues. Germline values: CDR1 SGHTA, CDR2 FQGNSA.

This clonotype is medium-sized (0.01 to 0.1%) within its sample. CDR3 in DNA: TGTGCCGGACAACAGGGCATGAACACTGAAGCTTTCTTT. It translates to CAGQQGMNTEAFF. This sequence joins TRBV10-3 and TRBJ1-1; possibly TRBD1 for D (6 bases). Germline V gene lookup returns CDR1 ENHRY and CDR2 SYGVKD. V was trimmed by 11 bases and J by 0 bases, leaving 13 bases between them. The CDR3 sequence is 13 residues long.

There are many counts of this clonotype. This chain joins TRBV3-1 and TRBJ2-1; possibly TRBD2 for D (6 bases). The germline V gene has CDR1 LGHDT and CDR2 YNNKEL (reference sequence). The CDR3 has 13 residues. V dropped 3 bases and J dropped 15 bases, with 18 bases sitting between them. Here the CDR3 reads CASSQGTPPGRFF. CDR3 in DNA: TGTGCCAGCAGCCAGGGGACTCCCCCGGGTCGGTTCTTC.

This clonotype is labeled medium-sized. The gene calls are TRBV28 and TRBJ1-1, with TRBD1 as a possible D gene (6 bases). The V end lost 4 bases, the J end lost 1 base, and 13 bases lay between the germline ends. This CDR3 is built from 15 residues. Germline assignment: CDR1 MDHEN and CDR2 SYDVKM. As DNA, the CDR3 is TGTGCCAGCAGTTACCAGGGACATAAGAACACTGAAGCTTTCTTT. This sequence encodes CASSYQGHKNTEAFF.